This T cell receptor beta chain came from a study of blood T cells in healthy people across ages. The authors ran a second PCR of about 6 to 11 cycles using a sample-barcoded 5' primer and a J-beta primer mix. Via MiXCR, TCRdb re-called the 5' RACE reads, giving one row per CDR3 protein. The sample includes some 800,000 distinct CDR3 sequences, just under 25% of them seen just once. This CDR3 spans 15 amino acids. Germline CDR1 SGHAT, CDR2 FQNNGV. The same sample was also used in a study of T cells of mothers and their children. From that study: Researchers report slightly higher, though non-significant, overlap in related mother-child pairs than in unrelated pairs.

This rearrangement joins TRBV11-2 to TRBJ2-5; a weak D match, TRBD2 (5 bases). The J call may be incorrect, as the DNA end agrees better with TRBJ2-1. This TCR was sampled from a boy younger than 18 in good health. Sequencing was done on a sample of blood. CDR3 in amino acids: CASIQIEASSNEQFF. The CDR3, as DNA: TGTGCCAGCATACAAATCGAGGCTAGCTCCAATGAGCAGTTCTTC.